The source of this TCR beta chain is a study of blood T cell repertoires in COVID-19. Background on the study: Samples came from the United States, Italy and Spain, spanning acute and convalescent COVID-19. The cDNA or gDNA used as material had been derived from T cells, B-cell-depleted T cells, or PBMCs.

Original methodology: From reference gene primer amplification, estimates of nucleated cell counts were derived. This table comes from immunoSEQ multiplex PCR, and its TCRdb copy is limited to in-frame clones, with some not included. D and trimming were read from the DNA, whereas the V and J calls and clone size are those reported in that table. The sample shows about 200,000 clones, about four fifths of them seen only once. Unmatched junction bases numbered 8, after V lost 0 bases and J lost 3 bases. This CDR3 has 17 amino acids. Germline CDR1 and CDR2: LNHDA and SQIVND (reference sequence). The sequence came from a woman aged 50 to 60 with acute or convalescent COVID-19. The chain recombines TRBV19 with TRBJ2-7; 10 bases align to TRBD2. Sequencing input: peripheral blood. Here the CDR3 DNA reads TGTGCCAGTAGTATAGATCACGGGACTAGCGCCGTCTACGAGCAGTACTTC. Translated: CASSIDHGTSAVYEQYF.